The 26 T cell receptor beta chains reported below all come from one sample, sequenced in a study of cytomegalovirus exposure and HLA in healthy donors. The primer mix had 60 Vbeta and 13 Jbeta primers. The assay was immunoSEQ multiplex PCR, and TCRdb's table has in-frame clones only and misses some. The data hold about 88,000 clones, with approximately 90% observed a single time. The specimen sequenced was PBMCs. The receptors originated from a man younger than 35 in good health and CMV-seronegative.

The chain couples TRBV6-6 to TRBJ2-7; 10 nucleotides match TRBD2. The CDR3 spans 16 residues. The germline gives CDR1 MNHNY, CDR2 SVGAGI (reference sequence). The J segment lost 3 bases and the V segment lost 2 bases, leaving 7 bases of the junction unmatched. The CDR3 protein is CASSYSGGALSYEQYF. CDR3 in DNA: TGTGCCAGCAGTTACAGCGGGGGGGCACTTAGCTACGAGCAGTACTTC.

The chain uses TRBV7-3 and TRBJ1-1; perhaps TRBD1 as D (6 bases). CDR1 and CDR2 (germline): SGHTA, FQGTGA. V shed 5 bases and J shed 4 bases, with 11 bases lying between them. This CDR3 is 13 amino acids long. The CDR3 nucleotides read TGTGCCAGCAGCCCAAAGGGGGTCACTGAAGCTTTCTTT. It yields the protein CASSPKGVTEAFF.

The J gene is TRBJ2-1, the V gene TRBV5-1; 7 bases align to TRBD2. Germline values: CDR1 SGHRS, CDR2 YFSETQ. The CDR3 sequence is 16 residues long. V shed 4 bases, J shed 5 bases, and the junction held 12 bases outside the gene matches. The CDR3: CASSAAIAGGHNEQFF. In DNA form, the CDR3 reads TGCGCCAGCAGCGCAGCGATAGCGGGCGGGCACAATGAGCAGTTCTTC.

V usage is TRBV7-9 and J usage is TRBJ2-5; 9 positions match TRBD1. V was clipped by 5 bases and J by 5 bases; unmatched bases: 6. There are 14 residues in the CDR3. Germline CDR1 reads SEHNR; CDR2 reads FQNEAQ (reference sequence). The DNA of the CDR3 is TGTGCCAGCAGCGTCGACAGGGGGAGGGAGACCCAGTACTTC. Protein product: CASSVDRGRETQYF.

This rearrangement joins TRBV28 to TRBJ1-2; 9 bases agree with TRBD1. Trimming at V came to 1 base and at J to 5 bases, leaving 8 bases not matched to a gene. This CDR3 region has 16 residues. In germline, CDR1 is MDHEN, CDR2 SYDVKM. DNA for the CDR3: TGTGCCAGCAGTTTATTTTTACAGGGGGCTTTTTATGGCTACACCTTC. Translating it yields CASSLFLQGAFYGYTF.

The V gene is TRBV28, the J gene TRBJ2-7; TRBD1 matches at 12 bases. The CDR3 loop spans 16 amino acids. V was pared by 2 bases and J by 2 bases, with 4 bases of the junction left unmatched. Germline V lookup: CDR1 MDHEN, CDR2 SYDVKM. CDR3 sequence reads: CASSLGGQGAPYEQYF. CDR3 DNA sequence: TGTGCCAGCAGTTTAGGGGGACAGGGGGCCCCCTACGAGCAGTACTTC.

V and J are TRBV2 and TRBJ1-1; the D gene is possibly TRBD1 (6 bases). The CDR3 spans 15 residues. The ends were cut back, 6 bases at V and 1 base at J, with 15 bases in the middle. The V gene's germline CDR1 is SNHLY and CDR2 FYNNEI. CDR3 region: CASRGEGTPNTEAFF. Here the CDR3 DNA reads TGTGCCAGCAGAGGTGAAGGGACACCGAACACTGAAGCTTTCTTT. The full variable domain, with the rest looked up from reference TRBV2 and TRBJ1-1, is EPEVTQTPSHQVTQMGQEVILRCVPISNHLYFYWYRQILGQKVEFLVSFYNNEISEKSEIFDDQFSVERPDGSNFTLKIRSTKLEDSAMYFCASRGEGTPNTEAFFGQGTRLTVV.

The chain joins TRBV19 to TRBJ2-1; D is possibly TRBD1 (5 bases). Germline loops: CDR1 LNHDA, CDR2 SQIVND (reference sequence). The CDR3 consists of 16 residues. The V and J ends lost 8 bases and 7 bases respectively, with 24 bases between them. The CDR3 here is CASDDPSQGIGNEQFF. CDR3 nucleotide sequence: TGTGCCAGTGATGACCCCAGCCAGGGCATCGGAAATGAGCAGTTCTTC. Filled out from reference TRBV19 and TRBJ2-1, the complete variable domain reads DGGITQSPKYLFRKEGQNVTLSCEQNLNHDAMYWYRQDPGQGLRLIYYSQIVNDFQKGDIAEGYSVSREKKESFPLTVTSAQKNPTAFYLCASDDPSQGIGNEQFFGPGTRLTVL.

The V call is TRBV28, the J call TRBJ2-1, with TRBD2 matching 10 bases. Unmatched junction bases numbered 7, after V lost 10 bases and J lost 4 bases. The CDR3 is 14 residues long. The V gene's germline CDR1 is MDHEN and CDR2 SYDVKM. The CDR3 loop is CATRWTSGYNEQFF. CDR3 nucleotide sequence: TGTGCCACCAGATGGACTAGCGGATACAATGAGCAGTTCTTC.

The J gene is TRBJ2-7, the V gene TRBV4-3, with 10 bases identical to TRBD1. The CDR3 extends over 14 amino acids. In germline, CDR1 is LGHNA, CDR2 YSLEER. J lost 2 bases, V lost 4 bases, and 2 bases had no gene match. As DNA, the CDR3 is TGCGCCAGCAGCCCCGGACAGGGGGCCTACGAGCAGTACTTC. Translating it yields CASSPGQGAYEQYF.

V and J are TRBV5-4 and TRBJ2-3; 7 nucleotides align to TRBD2. Trimming cost V 1 base and J 2 bases; bases outside gene matches: 10. CDR1 is SGHNT, CDR2 YYREEE, per germline (reference sequence). The CDR3 loop spans 17 amino acids. The CDR3 nucleotides read TGTGCCAGCAGCTTGTGGCGGACTAGAATCGTCACAGATACGCAGTATTTT. Its translation is CASSLWRTRIVTDTQYF.

The V call is TRBV5-1, the J call TRBJ1-5; D is unclear. There are 15 residues in the CDR3. CDR1 is SGHRS and CDR2 is YFSETQ in the germline V gene. The V and J ends lost 0 bases and 6 bases respectively, with 13 bases between them. CDR3 loop: CASSLGGFSGQPQHF. Here the CDR3 DNA reads TGCGCCAGCAGCTTGGGTGGTTTTTCAGGTCAGCCCCAGCATTTT.

Here the CDR3 reads CATSVLYEQYF. CDR3 coding DNA: TGTGCCACCAGCGTACTATACGAGCAGTACTTC. The chain links TRBV15 to TRBJ2-5; no clear D gene. The DNA end is more similar to TRBJ2-7, so the J call may be wrong. The germline CDR1 and CDR2 sequences are LNHNV and YYDKDF (reference sequence). This CDR3 has 11 amino acids.

V gene TRBV27 combines with J gene TRBJ1-1; D is ambiguous. CDR1 is MNHEY, CDR2 SMNVEV, per germline (reference sequence). The CDR3 runs 16 residues. Deletions cut 0 bases from V and 0 bases from J, with 11 bases between. DNA of the CDR3: TGTGCCAGCAGTTTATCGGTCGTCGCAGTGAACACTGAAGCTTTCTTT. Translated, it gives CASSLSVVAVNTEAFF.

To note about this clone: The junction departs from the called germline gene at one end, perhaps through a read error. The chain links TRBV7-9 to TRBJ1-4; D not resolved. Germline CDR1 and CDR2: SEHNR and FQNEAQ (reference sequence). This CDR3 comprises 16 residues. The CDR3 sequence: CSSSPYAGVEWEKLFF. CDR3 sequence (DNA): TGTTCCAGCAGCCCCTACGCGGGAGTTGAATGGGAAAAACTGTTTTTT.

The gene calls are TRBV28 and TRBJ1-2, with 8 bases matching TRBD1. The germline CDR1 and CDR2 sequences are MDHEN and SYDVKM. This CDR3 has 14 amino acids. The V gene end was trimmed by 3 bases and the J gene end by 6 bases; junction bases not matched to a gene: 6. The CDR3 loop reads CASSFSDRVDGYTF. The CDR3 DNA is TGTGCCAGCAGTTTCTCGGACAGGGTGGATGGCTACACCTTC.

DNA of the CDR3: TGTGCCACCAACGACAGGGGGCTTAACTATGGCTACACCTTC. Its protein is CATNDRGLNYGYTF. The genes are TRBV6-7 and TRBJ1-2; 10 nucleotides align to TRBD1. TRBV6-7 is identified as an open reading frame with a role that is uncertain. The length of the CDR3 is 14 residues. The trim removed 10 bases at V and 1 base at J, leaving 6 bases unmatched.

V is TRBV5-1 and J is TRBJ1-4, with D uncertain. Germline V lookup: CDR1 SGHRS, CDR2 YFSETQ. The CDR3 runs to 13 residues. Between the trimmed V and J ends, which lost 8 bases and 1 base, there was a span of 9 bases. DNA of the CDR3: TGCGCCAGTGGGAGTGAAACTAATGAAAAACTGTTTTTT. It translates to CASGSETNEKLFF. Together with reference TRBV5-1 and TRBJ1-4, the CDR3 gives the full variable domain: KAGVTQTPRYLIKTRGQQVTLSCSPISGHRSVSWYQQTPGQGLQFLFEYFSETQRNKGNFPGRFSGRQFSNSRSEMNVSTLELGDSALYLCASGSETNEKLFFGSGTQLSVL.

The CDR3 sequence is CASSFGRGETQYF. The CDR3 region has the DNA TGTGCCAGCAGCTTTGGTAGGGGAGAGACCCAGTACTTC. V and J are TRBV7-2 and TRBJ2-5; a possible D gene is TRBD1 (5 bases). This CDR3 comprises 13 residues. Trimming removed 3 bases from V and 4 bases from J, with 9 bases in between. CDR1 SGHTA and CDR2 FQGNSA come from the germline V gene. Together with reference TRBV7-2 and TRBJ2-5, the CDR3 gives the full variable domain: GAGVSQSPSNKVTEKGKDVELRCDPISGHTALYWYRQSLGQGLEFLIYFQGNSAPDKSGLPSDRFSAERTGGSVSTLTIQRTQQEDSAVYLCASSFGRGETQYFGPGTRLLVL.

The chain combines TRBV11-3 with TRBJ2-5, with TRBD2 identical over 8 bases. The CDR3 runs to 15 residues. Germline trimming cut 5 bases from V and 5 bases from J; bases unmatched to any gene: 10. Germline-derived CDR1 and CDR2 are SGHNT and YENEEA. CDR3 region: CASSTLAGGRETQYF. The CDR3 nucleotides read TGTGCCAGCAGCACTCTAGCGGGTGGCCGTGAGACCCAGTACTTC. The full variable domain, with the rest looked up from reference TRBV11-3 and TRBJ2-5, is EAGVVQSPRYKIIEKKQPVAFWCNPISGHNTLYWYLQNLGQGPELLIRYENEEAVDDSQLPKDRFSAERLKGVDSTLKIQPAELGDSAVYLCASSTLAGGRETQYFGPGTRLLVL.

This rearrangement joins TRBV10-3 to TRBJ2-3, with 14 bases that match TRBD2. CDR3 length: 15 residues. V shed 6 bases, J shed 3 bases, and the junction held 2 bases outside the gene matches. CDR1 and CDR2 from the germline V gene are ENHRY and SYGVKD. The DNA for the CDR3 is TGTGCCATCAGGAGACTAGCGGGAGGGACAGATACGCAGTATTTT. This codes for CAIRRLAGGTDTQYF.

The rearrangement uses TRBV9 and TRBJ2-2; D gene uncertain. The CDR3 sequence is 15 residues long. Looked up from germline, CDR1 is SGDLS and CDR2 is YYNGEE. V was clipped by 2 bases and J by 2 bases, with 10 bases between them. CDR3: CASSVASTNTGELFF. The CDR3 DNA reads TGTGCCAGCAGCGTGGCCTCAACAAACACCGGGGAGCTGTTTTTT. The full variable domain, with the rest looked up from reference TRBV9 and TRBJ2-2, is DSGVTQTPKHLITATGQRVTLRCSPRSGDLSVYWYQQSLDQGLQFLIQYYNGEERAKGNILERFSAQQFPDLHSELNLSSLELGDSALYFCASSVASTNTGELFFGEGSRLTVL.

In this sample, this clone turned up a few times. V gene TRBV6-1 combines with J gene TRBJ2-7; 7 bases are a match to TRBD1. Germline V CDR1 and CDR2: MNHNS, SASEGT. The V segment lost 5 bases and the J segment 2 bases; nucleotides outside the gene matches: 6. The CDR3 runs 14 residues. The DNA for the CDR3 is TGTGCCAGCAGTTCCGGGACAGAGGCCTACGAGCAGTACTTC. Protein sequence: CASSSGTEAYEQYF.

V is TRBV19 and J is TRBJ2-6; possible D gene TRBD1, 6 bases. The CDR3 extends over 16 amino acids. The germline gives CDR1 LNHDA, CDR2 SQIVND (reference sequence). The ends were cut back, 5 bases at V and 1 base at J, with 12 bases in the middle. Here the CDR3 reads CASSPSQGSGANVLTF. CDR3 coding DNA: TGTGCCAGTAGTCCGTCACAGGGATCTGGGGCCAACGTCCTGACTTTC.

The J gene is TRBJ2-1, the V gene TRBV7-3; TRBD2 might be the D (5 bases). Germline lookup yields CDR1 SGHTA and CDR2 FQGTGA. The CDR3 sequence is 12 residues long. Between the trimmed V and J ends, which lost 2 bases and 9 bases, there was a span of 8 bases. CDR3 residues: CASSLEGSEQFF. CDR3 nucleotide sequence: TGTGCCAGCAGCTTAGAGGGAAGTGAGCAGTTCTTC.

The CDR3 DNA sequence: TGTGCCAGTAGTGCACAACCCCGGGGAGCTTTCTTT. Translating it yields CASSAQPRGAFF. The chain is built from TRBV19 and TRBJ1-1; D is unclear. The CDR3 loop spans 12 amino acids. With 5 bases removed from V and 10 bases from J, the gap between germline ends came to 14 bases. Germline CDR1 and CDR2: LNHDA and SQIVND (reference sequence).